This is a list of T cell receptor beta chains from one sample in a study of glioma-infiltrating T cells after dendritic cell vaccination. The table came from immunoSEQ multiplex PCR; TCRdb's copy has only in-frame clones and leaves some out. The sample holds roughly 47,000 clones; about 85% are singletons and the top ten take approximately 10%. Sequenced material: blood, taken before dendritic cell vaccination. These receptors all come from a human donor with glioblastoma. Each CDR3 is given with its conserved first and last residue. The D gene is left open where the match is weak. Clone size is shown for a subset of rows, as once, few, many or a class of expanded clone.

>TRBJ2-3|-|few|TRBV10-3
TGTGCCATCAGTGAACGAAGGGGCGATACGCAGTATTTT
CAISERRGDTQYF
>TRBJ2-7|-|-|TRBV7-9
TGTGCCAGCAGTCCCGACAGGAGCGAGCAGTACTTC
CASSPDRSEQYF
>TRBJ1-2|TRBD1|-|TRBV7-9
TGTGCCAGCAGCCGGACAGGGGAAGTCGGCTACACCTTC
CASSRTGEVGYTF
>TRBJ2-3|TRBD2|-|TRBV6-6
TGTGCCAGCAGTAGACTAGCGGGAACGGCTACAGATACGCAGTATTTT
CASSRLAGTATDTQYF
>TRBJ1-6|-|-|TRBV14
TGTGCCAGCAGCCTAAGGACATCTTATAATTCACCCCTCCACTTT
CASSLRTSYNSPLHF
>TRBJ1-1|-|-|TRBV30
TGTGCCTGGAGTGTCTCTTTTTCGGGGTCCACTGAAGCTTTCTTT
CAWSVSFSGSTEAFF
>TRBJ1-6|TRBD1|-|TRBV19
TGTGCCAGTAGTATCGGGACAGGGGCCCGAAATTCACCCCTCCACTTT
CASSIGTGARNSPLHF
>TRBJ2-2|-|-|TRBV9
TGTGCCAGCAGCGTAGTGGCGGGGGCCGGGGGGCTGTTTTTT
CASSVVAGAGGLFF
>TRBJ1-2|-|-|TRBV5-6
TGTGCCAGCAGCTTGGGGGACACTGGGGGCTACACCTTC
CASSLGDTGGYTF
>TRBJ2-3|TRBD1|once|TRBV7-9
TGTGCCAGCAGCTTAGGGGACAGGGGCCCCACAGATACGCAGTATTTT
CASSLGDRGPTDTQYF
>TRBJ2-3|-|-|TRBV18
TGTGCCAGCTCACCGGTGGGTAACGGGGCAGATACGCAGTATTTT
CASSPVGNGADTQYF
>TRBJ2-1|-|few|TRBV5-6
TGTGCCAGCAGCTTGGGAGGAGGAGACAATGAGCAGTTCTTC
CASSLGGGDNEQFF
>TRBJ2-7|-|-|TRBV11-2
TGTGCCAGCAGCATTACAGGGGGGGCCTACGAGCAGTACTTC
CASSITGGAYEQYF
>TRBJ2-7|-|-|TRBV7-9
TGTGCCAGCAGCCCGGCTAGTTACTCCTACGAGCAGTACTTC
CASSPASYSYEQYF
>TRBJ2-3|TRBD2|-|TRBV10-3
TGTGCCTCGGGACGGGAGGAGACAGATACGCAGTATTTT
CASGREETDTQYF
>TRBJ2-5|-|-|TRBV6-6
TGTGCCAGTGCCCCGAGGTGGGAGACCCAGTACTTC
CASAPRWETQYF
>TRBJ2-5|TRBD2|-|TRBV5-5
TGTGCCAGCACCCTAACTAGCGGGGGGTACCAAGAGACCCAGTACTTC
CASTLTSGGYQETQYF
>TRBJ2-7|TRBD2|-|TRBV27
TGTGCCAGCAGTTTACTGGGAGCGGGACTCTACGAGCAGTACTTC
CASSLLGAGLYEQYF
>TRBJ1-2|TRBD1|-|TRBV2
TGTGCCAGCAGTCGGGACAGGGATTCCTATGGCTACACCTTC
CASSRDRDSYGYTF
>TRBJ2-2|TRBD1|-|TRBV10-3
TGTGCCATCAGCTCCGGGACAGGGGGCGGGAACACCGGGGAGCTGTTTTTT
CAISSGTGGGNTGELFF
>TRBJ2-7|-|-|TRBV5-1
TGCGCCAGCAGCTTGTTGGGGAGCTCCTACGAGCAGTACTTC
CASSLLGSSYEQYF
>TRBJ1-2|-|-|TRBV15
TGTGCCACCAGCAAGGGACTGATTAAGGATGGCTACACCTTC
CATSKGLIKDGYTF
>TRBJ2-2|-|-|TRBV6-4
TGTGCCAGCAGTGCCAGGGTGGACGGGGAGCTGTTTTTT
CASSARVDGELFF
>TRBJ2-7|-|once|TRBV27
TGTGCCAGCAGGGGGGGCTCCTACGAGCAGTACTTC
CASRGGSYEQYF